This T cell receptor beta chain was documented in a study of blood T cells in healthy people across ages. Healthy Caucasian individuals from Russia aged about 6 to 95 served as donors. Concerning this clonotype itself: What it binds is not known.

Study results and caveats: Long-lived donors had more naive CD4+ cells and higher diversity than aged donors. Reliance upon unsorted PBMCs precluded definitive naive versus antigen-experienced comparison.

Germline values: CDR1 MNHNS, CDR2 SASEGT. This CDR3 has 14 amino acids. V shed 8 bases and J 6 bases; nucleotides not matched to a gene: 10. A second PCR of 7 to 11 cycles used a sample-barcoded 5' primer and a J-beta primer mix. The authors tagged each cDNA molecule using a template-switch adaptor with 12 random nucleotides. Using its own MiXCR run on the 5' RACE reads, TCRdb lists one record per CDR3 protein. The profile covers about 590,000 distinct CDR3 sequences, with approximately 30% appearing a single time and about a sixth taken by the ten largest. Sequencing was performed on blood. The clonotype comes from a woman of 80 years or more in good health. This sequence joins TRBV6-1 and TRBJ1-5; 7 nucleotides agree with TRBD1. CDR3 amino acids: CASLLGQRTQPQHF. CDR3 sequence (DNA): TGTGCCAGCCTCCTGGGACAGAGAACTCAGCCCCAGCATTTT.